The 12 T cell receptor beta chains below were found in one sample sequenced in a study of CD8 T cells in ankylosing spondylitis. One entry per CDR3 protein, called by TCRdb with MiXCR from the 5' RACE reads. The sample gives around 150,000 distinct CDR3 sequences, 15% to 20% of which show up once; approximately 7.8% is in the top ten. The sequenced material came from blood, either unsorted or a sorted T cell fraction (not recorded which). The source of these receptors is a male donor with ankylosing spondylitis or in good health (not recorded which).

This rearrangement joins TRBV20-1 to TRBJ1-4, with 7 bases aligning to TRBD1. The CDR3 is 12 amino acids. Trimming removed 6 bases from V and 2 bases from J; junction bases left unmatched: 0. Per the germline V gene, CDR1 is DFQATT and CDR2 is SNEGSKA (reference sequence). The chain's CDR3 is CSAGQTNEKLFF. CDR3 DNA sequence: TGCAGTGCGGGACAGACTAATGAAAAACTGTTTTTT.

The sample holds many counts of this clonotype. The chain joins TRBV5-1 to TRBJ2-3; 7 positions match TRBD2. The CDR3 length is 14 residues. V dropped 4 bases and J dropped 4; count of bases not matched to a gene: 6. Germline CDR1 reads SGHRS; CDR2 reads YFSETQ. The CDR3 loop is CASSPGEGSDTQYF. The CDR3 DNA reads TGCGCCAGCAGCCCGGGGGAGGGGTCAGATACGCAGTATTTT.

The sample holds many counts of this clonotype. This rearrangement joins TRBV24-1 to TRBJ2-2; D gene ambiguous. This CDR3 spans 15 amino acids. Trimming shortened V by 5 bases and J by 3 bases, and 12 bases separated the two germline ends. Germline values: CDR1 KGHDR, CDR2 SFDVKD. The CDR3 DNA reads as TGTGCCACCAGTGTCTCGGGCCTATACACCGGGGAGCTGTTTTTT. Amino acid sequence: CATSVSGLYTGELFF.

This clonotype appeared many times. The chain recombines TRBV10-3 with TRBJ2-5; 8 bases align to TRBD2. The V segment lost 6 bases and the J segment 2 bases; nucleotides outside the gene matches: 5. This CDR3 spans 14 amino acids. CDR1 and CDR2 (germline): ENHRY, SYGVKD. The CDR3 region has the DNA TGTGCCATCAGGGGACTAGGAGCACAAGAGACCCAGTACTTC. This translates into CAIRGLGAQETQYF.

This clonotype was recorded at least ten times. The chain has TRBV18 and TRBJ2-3; D remains ambiguous. V lost 5 bases to trimming and J lost 3 bases, with 3 bases between them. This CDR3 region has 11 residues. Germline V CDR1 and CDR2: KGHSH, LQKENI. In DNA, the CDR3 is TGTGCCAGCTCAGATACAGATACGCAGTATTTT. Translating gives CASSDTDTQYF.

Note on this clonotype: Its ends do not fully match the called genes, so a read error is possible. The chain couples TRBV2 to TRBJ2-1; D ambiguous. This CDR3 is 11 amino acids long. Germline CDR1 reads SNHLY; CDR2 reads FYNNEI. CDR3 nucleotide sequence: TGTGCCAGCAGGGACGGGCAGAGAACACTCTTC. This sequence encodes CASRDGQRTLF.

The V gene is TRBV29-1, the J gene TRBJ2-1, with D possibly being TRBD2 (7 bases). Trimming cost V 6 bases and J 5 bases, with 14 bases left between them. Germline V gene sequence: CDR1 SQVTM, CDR2 ANQGSEA. The CDR3 contains 13 residues. In DNA form, the CDR3 reads TGCAGCGTGGGGGGGGCAGCAAACAATGAGCAGTTCTTC. It is translated as CSVGGAANNEQFF.

This clonotype came up many times. The gene calls are TRBV5-1 and TRBJ1-2; no reliable D call. V was shortened by 0 bases and J by 5 bases, with 8 bases between the two germline ends. This CDR3 comprises 13 residues. Germline loops: CDR1 SGHRS, CDR2 YFSETQ. CDR3 sequence: CASSLEVLYGYTF. The CDR3 DNA follows: TGCGCCAGCAGCTTGGAAGTGTTGTATGGCTACACCTTC.

This clonotype has only a few counts. J is TRBJ2-6 and V is TRBV11-2; TRBD1 matches at 9 bases. The CDR3 is 19 amino acids. Germline assignment: CDR1 SGHAT and CDR2 FQNNGV. V shed 1 base and J 0 bases; nucleotides not matched to a gene: 7. The CDR3 DNA follows: TGTGCCAGCAGCTTAGGGTCGGGACAGGGCACCTCTGGGGCCAACGTCCTGACTTTC. This encodes CASSLGSGQGTSGANVLTF.

This clonotype appeared a few times. The rearrangement links TRBV19 to TRBJ2-1; D call uncertain. Trimming cost V 5 bases and J 7 bases, with 12 bases left between them. This CDR3 has 13 residues. The germline gives CDR1 LNHDA, CDR2 SQIVND (reference sequence). The CDR3 DNA sequence: TGTGCCAGTAGTCGAGGTCTTGGGAATGAGCAGTTCTTC. Amino acid sequence: CASSRGLGNEQFF.

About this clonotype itself: It may be a read error: a sequence one base away is much more abundant. The genes are TRBV5-4 and TRBJ2-1; D gene uncertain. The CDR3 contains 11 residues. The germline V gene has CDR1 SGHNT and CDR2 YYREEE (reference sequence). CDR3 protein: CVSTLNNEQFF. CDR3 nucleotides: TGTGTCAGCACCCTGAACAATGAGCAGTTCTTC.

This clonotype was counted ten times or more. The chain uses TRBV28 and TRBJ2-3; TRBD2 might be the D (6 bases). The length of the CDR3 is 12 residues. Germline V gives CDR1 MDHEN, CDR2 SYDVKM. Trimming stripped 8 bases from V and 0 bases from J, with 6 bases between. CDR3 DNA: TGTGCCAGCGGGACTAGCACAGATACGCAGTATTTT. As protein: CASGTSTDTQYF.